The subject of this entry is one T cell receptor (beta chain). Germline loops: CDR1 LGHNT, CDR2 FRNRAP. The CDR3 has 14 residues. The V and J ends lost 3 bases and 3 bases respectively, with 9 bases between them. The sample belongs to a study of shared clonotypes between healthy human individuals. The assay was immunoSEQ multiplex PCR, and TCRdb's table has in-frame clones only and misses some. The data hold some 1.5 million clones, with around 98% observed a single time. The sequencing sample was made of naive CD4+ T cells sorted from blood. Stated subset: CD45RA+ positively selected. This sequence was found in a man aged 30 to 39 in good health. The genes are TRBV12-5 and TRBJ1-3; D ambiguous. CDR3 loop: CASGFGGSGNTIYF. The CDR3 DNA follows: TGTGCTAGTGGTTTTGGTGGTAGTGGAAACACCATATATTTT.